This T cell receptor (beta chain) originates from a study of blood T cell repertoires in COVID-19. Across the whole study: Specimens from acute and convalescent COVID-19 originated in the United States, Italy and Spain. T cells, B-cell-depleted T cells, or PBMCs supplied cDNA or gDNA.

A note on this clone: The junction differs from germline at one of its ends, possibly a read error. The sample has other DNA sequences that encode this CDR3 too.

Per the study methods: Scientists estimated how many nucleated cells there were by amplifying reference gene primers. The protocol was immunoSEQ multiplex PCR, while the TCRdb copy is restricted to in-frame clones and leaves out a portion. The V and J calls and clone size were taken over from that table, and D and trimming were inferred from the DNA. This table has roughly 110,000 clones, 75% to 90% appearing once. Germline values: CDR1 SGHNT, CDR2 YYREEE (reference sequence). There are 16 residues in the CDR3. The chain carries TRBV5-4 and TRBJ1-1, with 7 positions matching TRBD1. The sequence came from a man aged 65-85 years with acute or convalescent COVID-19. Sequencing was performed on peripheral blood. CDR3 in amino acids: CASSLPPGQMNTEAFF. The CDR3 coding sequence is TGTGCCAGCAGCTTGCCTCCGGGACAGATGAACACTGAAGCCTTCTTT.